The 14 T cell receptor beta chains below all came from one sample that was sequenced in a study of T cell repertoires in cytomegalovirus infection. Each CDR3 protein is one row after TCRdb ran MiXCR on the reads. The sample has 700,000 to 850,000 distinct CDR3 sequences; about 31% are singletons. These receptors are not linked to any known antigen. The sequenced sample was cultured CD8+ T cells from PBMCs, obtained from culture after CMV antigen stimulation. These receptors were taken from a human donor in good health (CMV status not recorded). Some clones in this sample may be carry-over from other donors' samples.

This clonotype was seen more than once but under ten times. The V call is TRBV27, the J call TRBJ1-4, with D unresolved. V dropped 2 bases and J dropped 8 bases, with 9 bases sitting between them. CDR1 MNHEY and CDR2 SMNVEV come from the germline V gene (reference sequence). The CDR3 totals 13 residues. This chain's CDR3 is CASSLGIGEKLFF. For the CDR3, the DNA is TGTGCCAGCAGTTTAGGGATAGGAGAAAAACTGTTTTTT.

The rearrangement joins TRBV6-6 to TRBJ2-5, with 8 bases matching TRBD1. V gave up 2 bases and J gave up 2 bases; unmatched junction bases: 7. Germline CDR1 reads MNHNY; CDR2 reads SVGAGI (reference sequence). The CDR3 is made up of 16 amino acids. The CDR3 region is CASSYTGQDLQETQYF. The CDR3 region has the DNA TGTGCCAGCAGTTACACGGGACAGGACCTTCAAGAGACCCAGTACTTC.

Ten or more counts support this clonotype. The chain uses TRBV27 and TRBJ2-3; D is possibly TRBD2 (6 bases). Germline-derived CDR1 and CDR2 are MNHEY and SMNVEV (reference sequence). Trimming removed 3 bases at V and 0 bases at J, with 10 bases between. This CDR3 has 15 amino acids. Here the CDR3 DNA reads TGTGCCAGCAGTTTGCGGGGTACTAGCACAGATACGCAGTATTTT. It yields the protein CASSLRGTSTDTQYF.

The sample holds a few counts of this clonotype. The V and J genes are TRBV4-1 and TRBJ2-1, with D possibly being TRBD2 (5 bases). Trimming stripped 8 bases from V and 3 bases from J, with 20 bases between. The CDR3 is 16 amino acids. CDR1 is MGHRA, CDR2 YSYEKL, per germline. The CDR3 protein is CASGPDGELGYNEQFF. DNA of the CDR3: TGCGCCAGCGGCCCGGATGGGGAGCTAGGCTACAATGAGCAGTTCTTC.

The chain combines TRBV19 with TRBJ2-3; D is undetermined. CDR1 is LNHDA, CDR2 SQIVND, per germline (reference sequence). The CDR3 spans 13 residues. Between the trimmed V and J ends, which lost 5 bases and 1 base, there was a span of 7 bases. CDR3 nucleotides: TGTGCCAGTAGTGGGCTAGGCACAGATACGCAGTATTTT. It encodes CASSGLGTDTQYF.

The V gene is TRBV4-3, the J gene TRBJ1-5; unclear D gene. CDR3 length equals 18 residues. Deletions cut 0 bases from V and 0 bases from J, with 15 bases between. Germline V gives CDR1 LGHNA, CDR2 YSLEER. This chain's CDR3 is CASSQDYPGIDSNQPQHF. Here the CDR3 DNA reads TGCGCCAGCAGCCAAGATTACCCGGGAATAGATAGCAATCAGCCCCAGCATTTT.

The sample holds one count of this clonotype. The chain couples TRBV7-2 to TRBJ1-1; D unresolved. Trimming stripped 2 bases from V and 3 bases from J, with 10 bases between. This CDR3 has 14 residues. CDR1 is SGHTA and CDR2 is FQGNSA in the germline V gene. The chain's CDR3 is CASSLLLRDTEAFF. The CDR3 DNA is TGTGCCAGCAGCTTACTTTTGAGGGACACTGAAGCTTTCTTT.

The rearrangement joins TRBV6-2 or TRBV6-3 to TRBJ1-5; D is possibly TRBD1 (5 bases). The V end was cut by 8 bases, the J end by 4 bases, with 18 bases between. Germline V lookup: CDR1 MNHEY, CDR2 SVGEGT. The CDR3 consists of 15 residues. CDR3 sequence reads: CASDTTRWGNQPQHF. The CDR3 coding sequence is TGTGCCAGCGACACAACGAGGTGGGGGAATCAGCCCCAGCATTTT.

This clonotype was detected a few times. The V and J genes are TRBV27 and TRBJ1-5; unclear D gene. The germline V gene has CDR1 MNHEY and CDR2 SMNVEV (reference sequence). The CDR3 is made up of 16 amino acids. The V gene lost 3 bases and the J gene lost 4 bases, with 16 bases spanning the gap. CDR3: CASSFWKPGRNQPQHF. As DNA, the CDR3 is TGTGCCAGCAGTTTTTGGAAGCCCGGTAGGAATCAGCCCCAGCATTTT.

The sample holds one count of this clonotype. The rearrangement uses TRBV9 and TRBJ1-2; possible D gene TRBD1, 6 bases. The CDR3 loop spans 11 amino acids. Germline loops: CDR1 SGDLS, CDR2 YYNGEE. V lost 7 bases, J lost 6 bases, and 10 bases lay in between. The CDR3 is CASAQGNGYTF. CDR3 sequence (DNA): TGTGCCAGCGCGCAGGGGAATGGCTACACCTTC.

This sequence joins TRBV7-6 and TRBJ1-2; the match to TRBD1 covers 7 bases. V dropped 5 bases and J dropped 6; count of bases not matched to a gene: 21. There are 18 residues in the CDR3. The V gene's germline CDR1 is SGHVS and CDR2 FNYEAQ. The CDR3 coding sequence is TGTGCCAGCAGCCCGAACAGCCGACAGGGTTACTCCGTCGATGGCTACACCTTC. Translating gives CASSPNSRQGYSVDGYTF.

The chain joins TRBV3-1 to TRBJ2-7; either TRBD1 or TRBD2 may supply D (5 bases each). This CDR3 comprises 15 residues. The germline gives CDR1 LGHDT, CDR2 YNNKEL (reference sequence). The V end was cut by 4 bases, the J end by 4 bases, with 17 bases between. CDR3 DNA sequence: TGTGCCAGCAGCCTACGACGGGGCCCGGGATACGAGCAGTACTTC. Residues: CASSLRRGPGYEQYF.

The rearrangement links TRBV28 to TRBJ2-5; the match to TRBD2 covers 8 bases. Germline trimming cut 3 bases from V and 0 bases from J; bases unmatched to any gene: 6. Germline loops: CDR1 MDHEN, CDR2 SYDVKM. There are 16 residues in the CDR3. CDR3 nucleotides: TGTGCCAGCAGTTTCCCGGGGGGGGGGAACCAAGAGACCCAGTACTTC. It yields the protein CASSFPGGGNQETQYF.

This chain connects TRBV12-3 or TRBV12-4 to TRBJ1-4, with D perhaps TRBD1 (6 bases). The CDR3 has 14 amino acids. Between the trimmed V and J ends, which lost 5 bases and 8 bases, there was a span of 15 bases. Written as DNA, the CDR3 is TGTGCCAGCAGTAAAGGGGGTTCGGGCGAAAAACTGTTTTTT. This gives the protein CASSKGGSGEKLFF.